This TCR beta chain was recorded in a study of cytomegalovirus exposure and HLA in healthy donors. Germline trimming cut 2 bases from V and 3 bases from J; bases unmatched to any gene: 6. This CDR3 has 16 residues. Germline values: CDR1 GTSNPN, CDR2 SVGIG (reference sequence). The PCR was carried out with 60 Vbeta primers and 13 Jbeta primers. Method: immunoSEQ multiplex PCR; TCRdb's copy keeps in-frame clones and lacks some. The table has more than 150,000 clones, 75% to 90% seen once. Material: PBMCs. The genes are TRBV30 and TRBJ1-4; TRBD1 agrees at 10 bases. This clonotype was obtained from a man aged 40-49 years in good health and CMV-seropositive. The CDR3 loop is CAWSRGQGGANEKLFF. Here the CDR3 DNA reads TGTGCCTGGAGTCGAGGACAGGGGGGGGCTAATGAAAAACTGTTTTTT.